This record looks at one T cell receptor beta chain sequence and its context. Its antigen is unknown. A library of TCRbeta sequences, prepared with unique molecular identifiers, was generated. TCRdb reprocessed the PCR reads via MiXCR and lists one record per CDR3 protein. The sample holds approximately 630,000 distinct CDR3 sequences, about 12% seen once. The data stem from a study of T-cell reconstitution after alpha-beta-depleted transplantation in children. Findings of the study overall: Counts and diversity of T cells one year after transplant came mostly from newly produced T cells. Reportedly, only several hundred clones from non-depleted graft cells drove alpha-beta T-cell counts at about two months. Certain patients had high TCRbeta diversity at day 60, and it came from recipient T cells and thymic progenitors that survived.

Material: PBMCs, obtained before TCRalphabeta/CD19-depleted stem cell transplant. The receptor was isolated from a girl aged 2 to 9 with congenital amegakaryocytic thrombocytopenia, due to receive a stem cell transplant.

The CDR3 reads CASSSPGGRSSGRNEQFF. DNA of the CDR3: TGTGCCAGCAGCTCCCCTGGTGGGAGGTCTAGCGGGAGGAATGAGCAGTTCTTC. This chain connects TRBV11-1 to TRBJ2-1, with 11 nucleotides matching TRBD2. V gave up 4 bases and J gave up 7 bases; unmatched junction bases: 15. This CDR3 contains 18 residues. Per germline, CDR1 SGHAT and CDR2 FQDESV (reference sequence).